The next 25 T cell receptor beta chains were all read from a single sample in a study of CD8 T cells in Susac syndrome. Reverse transcription used roughly 0.45 to 1 ug RNA and random hexamers. Via MiXCR, TCRdb re-called the immunoSEQ multiplex PCR reads, giving one row per CDR3 protein. The profile shows over 150,000 distinct CDR3 sequences, 90% to 95% of them singletons. The specimen sequenced was CD4+ T cells from PBMCs. The receptors shown here come from a human donor with Susac syndrome.

The chain carries TRBV7-8 and TRBJ2-1; 8 nucleotides align to TRBD2. CDR3 length: 16 amino acids. Germline V gives CDR1 SGHVS, CDR2 FQNEAQ. With 6 bases clipped from V and 6 bases from J, the junction kept 13 bases outside the gene matches. The CDR3 loop is CASREMGTRHGNEQFF. The CDR3, as DNA: TGTGCCAGCAGAGAAATGGGGACTAGGCATGGCAATGAGCAGTTCTTC.

V gene TRBV18 combines with J gene TRBJ2-5; 7 bases map to TRBD1. Unmatched junction bases numbered 6, after V lost 4 bases and J lost 1 base. The CDR3 covers 15 residues. The germline gives CDR1 KGHSH, CDR2 LQKENI. CDR3 sequence: CASSLHSGGQETQYF. As DNA, the CDR3 is TGTGCCAGCTCACTTCATTCAGGGGGCCAAGAGACCCAGTACTTC.

The chain has TRBV4-2 and TRBJ2-1; TRBD2 agrees at 10 bases. V was pared by 0 bases and J by 5 bases, with 10 bases of the junction left unmatched. The CDR3 covers 18 residues. The germline V gene encodes CDR1 LGHNA and CDR2 YNFKEQ. The CDR3: CASSQDDPPLAGDNEQFF. The DNA of the CDR3 is TGTGCCAGCAGCCAAGATGACCCCCCTCTAGCGGGGGACAATGAGCAGTTCTTC.

This clonotype came up once. One end of the junction does not line up with germline, which may come from a read error. This chain uses TRBV7-7 with TRBJ1-1; D ambiguous. Looked up from germline, CDR1 is SSHAT and CDR2 is FNYEAQ (reference sequence). This CDR3 comprises 13 residues. CDR3 protein: CASSLSRTTEAFF. The DNA for the CDR3 is TGTGCTAGCAGCTTAAGCCGAACGACTGAAGCTTTCTTT.

This chain joins TRBV29-1 and TRBJ1-5, with TRBD1 identical over 8 bases. J lost 3 bases, V lost 4 bases, and 2 bases had no gene match. Germline V gives CDR1 SQVTM, CDR2 ANQGSEA. The CDR3 covers 13 residues. CDR3 residues: CSVVDRANQPQHF. As DNA, the CDR3 is TGCAGCGTTGTGGACAGGGCCAATCAGCCCCAGCATTTT.

The chain links TRBV24-1 to TRBJ2-1, with 10 bases fitting TRBD2. Germline values: CDR1 KGHDR, CDR2 SFDVKD. The CDR3 totals 15 residues. J was trimmed by 4 bases and V by 4 bases; bases with no gene match: 3. The CDR3 region is CATSDPGLAYNEQFF. In DNA, the CDR3 is TGTGCCACCAGTGACCCGGGACTAGCGTACAATGAGCAGTTCTTC.

Written as DNA, the CDR3 is TGTGCCAGTAGGCCGGGGACAGGGGAGGTCGCTGAAGCTTTCTTT. Translated, it gives CASRPGTGEVAEAFF. V is TRBV19 and J is TRBJ1-1; the match to TRBD1 covers 10 bases. Trimming at V came to 6 bases and at J to 6 bases, leaving 10 bases not matched to a gene. CDR3 size: 15 residues. Germline CDR1 reads LNHDA; CDR2 reads SQIVND (reference sequence).

This chain uses TRBV20-1 with TRBJ2-7; TRBD1 matches 9 bases. The CDR3 has 16 amino acids. The germline V gene has CDR1 DFQATT and CDR2 SNEGSKA (reference sequence). The junction had 8 bases not matched to a gene; V was cut back by 0 bases and J by 2 bases. The CDR3 region is CSARDGGTGPPYEQYF. CDR3 sequence (DNA): TGCAGTGCTAGAGATGGAGGGACAGGGCCCCCCTACGAGCAGTACTTC.

The rearrangement uses TRBV7-6 and TRBJ2-7; no reliable D call. Germline assignment: CDR1 SGHVS and CDR2 FNYEAQ. Between the trimmed V and J ends, which lost 3 bases and 3 bases, there was a span of 9 bases. The CDR3 sequence is 13 residues long. CDR3 DNA: TGTGCCAGCAGCTTGCGACGAGACTACGAGCAGTACTTC. The encoded protein is CASSLRRDYEQYF.

The chain uses TRBV6-1 and TRBJ2-6; unclear D gene. V lost 4 bases and J 3 bases, leaving 22 bases between the germline ends. The CDR3 totals 19 residues. CDR1 and CDR2 (germline): MNHNS, SASEGT. The CDR3 is CASSGPAVVVGGGANVLTF. The CDR3 bases are TGTGCCAGCAGTGGACCCGCAGTCGTCGTCGGTGGTGGGGCCAACGTCCTGACTTTC.

With respect to this clonotype: A read error may produce the germline difference seen at one junction end. This chain connects TRBV20-1 to TRBJ1-3; possibly TRBD1 for D (5 bases). The germline CDR1 and CDR2 sequences are DFQATT and SNEGSKA (reference sequence). This CDR3 contains 16 residues. CDR3 sequence (DNA): TGCAGTGCTAGAGGTGGACACCCGCACTCTGAAAACACCATATATTTT. Its protein is CSARGGHPHSENTIYF.

The chain couples TRBV12-3 or TRBV12-4 to TRBJ1-1, with a possible D match to TRBD1 (5 bases). V lost 4 bases, J lost 1 base, and 13 bases lay in between. This CDR3 has 15 residues. CDR3 nucleotides: TGTGCCAGCAGTTCGCGCCCCGGGGGGAACACTGAAGCTTTCTTT. Protein product: CASSSRPGGNTEAFF.

This chain joins TRBV12-3 or TRBV12-4 and TRBJ1-2, with TRBD1 as a possible D gene (5 bases). Between the trimmed V and J ends, which lost 6 bases and 8 bases, there was a span of 19 bases. There are 14 residues in the CDR3. In DNA, the CDR3 is TGTGCCAGCAGCGTACCGGGCAGGGTAGGGGGCTACACCTTC. Amino acids: CASSVPGRVGGYTF.

The chain joins TRBV6-2 or TRBV6-3 to TRBJ2-7, with TRBD1 identical over 12 bases. The CDR3 has 13 residues. The trim removed 6 bases at V and 11 bases at J, leaving 8 bases unmatched. Germline CDR1 reads MNHEY; CDR2 reads SVGEGT. This chain's CDR3 is CASSRRDRGLEYF. DNA for the CDR3: TGTGCCAGCAGCCGCCGGGACAGGGGGCTCGAGTACTTC.

This clonotype showed up just a few times. The V call is TRBV11-2, the J call TRBJ1-1; the D is unclear. Germline V gene data show CDR1 as SGHAT and CDR2 as FQNNGV. Between the trimmed V and J ends, which lost 1 base and 0 bases, there was a span of 12 bases. This CDR3 is built from 16 residues. The CDR3 DNA sequence: TGTGCCAGCAGCTTAGGGTATCGAGAGATGAACACTGAAGCTTTCTTT. Protein: CASSLGYREMNTEAFF. The whole variable domain, remainder taken from reference TRBV11-2 and TRBJ1-1, is EAGVAQSPRYKIIEKRQSVAFWCNPISGHATLYWYQQILGQGPKLLIQFQNNGVVDDSQLPKDRFSAERLKGVDSTLKIQPAKLEDSAVYLCASSLGYREMNTEAFFGQGTRLTVV.

The rearrangement joins TRBV30 to TRBJ2-5; tentative D call: TRBD1 (7 bases). Germline values: CDR1 GTSNPN, CDR2 SVGIG (reference sequence). The CDR3 spans 15 residues. V lost 3 bases to trimming and J lost 4 bases, with 18 bases between them. In DNA form, the CDR3 reads TGTGCCTGGAGCGCGGGGATCTACAGGGGAGAGACCCAGTACTTC. The encoded protein is CAWSAGIYRGETQYF.

The chain couples TRBV30 to TRBJ2-5; D uncertain. The CDR3 has 13 amino acids. V was trimmed by 3 bases and J by 1 base, leaving 9 bases between them. CDR1 is GTSNPN and CDR2 is SVGIG in the germline V gene (reference sequence). CDR3 coding DNA: TGTGCCTGGAGGAGGTTCGGCCAAGAGACCCAGTACTTC. It is translated as CAWRRFGQETQYF.

V gene TRBV3-1 combines with J gene TRBJ2-1; TRBD2 aligns across 11 bases. With 4 bases clipped from V and 7 bases from J, the junction kept 6 bases outside the gene matches. Germline loops: CDR1 LGHDT, CDR2 YNNKEL (reference sequence). The CDR3 extends over 15 amino acids. CDR3 sequence: CASSLLAGVRNEQFF. The DNA for the CDR3 is TGTGCCAGCAGCCTACTAGCGGGAGTTCGTAATGAGCAGTTCTTC.

The chain links TRBV20-1 to TRBJ2-1; a weak D match, TRBD1 (5 bases). The CDR3 runs to 14 residues. Trimming left V 6 bases short and J 4 bases short, with 16 bases between. CDR1 is DFQATT, CDR2 SNEGSKA, per germline (reference sequence). The CDR3 DNA sequence: TGCAGTGCCCGACGGTCCCAGGGATACAATGAGCAGTTCTTC. The encoded protein is CSARRSQGYNEQFF.

This clonotype was seen just once. The rearrangement joins TRBV15 to TRBJ2-7, with D uncertain. V was cut by 0 bases and J by 2 bases, with 11 bases left in between. The germline CDR1 and CDR2 sequences are LNHNV and YYDKDF (reference sequence). This CDR3 comprises 15 residues. CDR3 protein: CATSRDNYHTYEQYF. Written as DNA, the CDR3 is TGTGCCACCAGCAGAGACAACTACCATACCTACGAGCAGTACTTC.

The chain recombines TRBV5-1 with TRBJ2-2; D call uncertain. The germline gives CDR1 SGHRS, CDR2 YFSETQ. V was trimmed by 1 base and J by 6 bases, leaving 7 bases between them. The CDR3 covers 13 residues. This chain's CDR3 is CASSLRRAGELFF. CDR3 DNA: TGCGCCAGCAGCTTGAGACGGGCCGGGGAGCTGTTTTTT.

The chain employs TRBV4-1 and TRBJ2-2; D might be TRBD1 (6 bases). CDR3 length: 18 residues. Germline V gives CDR1 MGHRA, CDR2 YSYEKL. The germline V and J ends were trimmed by 1 base and 0 bases, with 15 bases remaining between them. The CDR3 region has the DNA TGCGCCAGCAGCCAAGTAAGGTGGGGGCCAGCGAACACCGGGGAGCTGTTTTTT. Protein product: CASSQVRWGPANTGELFF.

The rearrangement uses TRBV15 and TRBJ2-7, with D possibly being TRBD1 or TRBD2 (5 bases each). The CDR3 consists of 15 residues. Germline values: CDR1 LNHNV, CDR2 YYDKDF (reference sequence). With 9 bases removed from V and 3 bases from J, the gap between germline ends came to 21 bases. CDR3: CATIDQGRVFYEQYF. The CDR3 DNA is TGTGCCACGATTGATCAGGGACGGGTTTTCTACGAGCAGTACTTC.

V usage is TRBV20-1 and J usage is TRBJ2-7; 10 bases fit TRBD1. CDR1 is DFQATT, CDR2 SNEGSKA, per germline (reference sequence). V was clipped by 5 bases and J by 6 bases; unmatched bases: 7. The CDR3 loop spans 13 amino acids. CDR3 sequence: CSALETGGGEQYF. The CDR3 DNA reads as TGCAGTGCTCTAGAGACAGGGGGCGGCGAGCAGTACTTC.

The V call is TRBV29-1, the J call TRBJ2-1; TRBD2 matches 12 bases. V gave up 1 base and J gave up 11 bases; unmatched junction bases: 6. This CDR3 is built from 14 residues. Germline V lookup: CDR1 SQVTM, CDR2 ANQGSEA. CDR3 amino acids: CSVEGLAGGPQQFF. Written as DNA, the CDR3 is TGCAGCGTTGAAGGTCTAGCGGGGGGGCCGCAGCAGTTCTTC.